These 32 T cell receptor beta chains share one sample of origin, sequenced in a study of T cell repertoires in cytomegalovirus infection. Each CDR3 protein is one row after TCRdb ran MiXCR on the reads. This sample yields around 740,000 distinct CDR3 sequences, of which approximately 40% are seen a single time; around 2.6% belongs to the top ten. Material: PBMCs. These receptors all come from a human donor in good health (CMV status not recorded). Some clones in this sample may be carry-over from other donors' samples.

V gene TRBV28 combines with J gene TRBJ2-7; the D is unclear. Germline CDR1 is MDHEN and CDR2 is SYDVKM. V lost 7 bases and J lost 1, with 8 bases in between. This CDR3 has 12 amino acids. CDR3 loop: CASNAASYEQYF. CDR3 DNA sequence: TGTGCCAGCAACGCAGCATCCTACGAGCAGTACTTC.

The chain couples TRBV6-5 to TRBJ1-4; 7 nucleotides line up with TRBD1. Germline CDR1 reads MNHEY; CDR2 reads SVGAGI. J lost 7 bases, V lost 6 bases, and 8 bases had no gene match. The CDR3 consists of 14 residues. For the CDR3, the DNA is TGTGCCAGCAGCAGGGGGGGGGAACCTGAAAAACTGTTTTTT. Translating it yields CASSRGGEPEKLFF.

The V call is TRBV6-4, the J call TRBJ2-2, with 11 bases that match TRBD2. The germline V gene has CDR1 MRHNA and CDR2 SNTAGT. The CDR3 covers 17 residues. Unmatched junction bases numbered 4, after V lost 4 bases and J lost 0 bases. Here the CDR3 reads CASSVLAGASNTGELFF. The CDR3 nucleotides are TGTGCCAGCAGTGTACTAGCGGGAGCGTCGAACACCGGGGAGCTGTTTTTT.

The J gene is TRBJ2-1, the V gene TRBV5-1, with 8 positions matching TRBD2. Germline CDR1 is SGHRS and CDR2 is YFSETQ. The CDR3 extends over 16 amino acids. Trimming removed 3 bases from V and 5 bases from J; junction bases left unmatched: 10. CDR3 bases: TGCGCCAGCAGCTCGAGGACTAGCTCCCAGAACAATGAGCAGTTCTTC. Its protein is CASSSRTSSQNNEQFF.

This clonotype was observed a handful of times. The chain is built from TRBV28 and TRBJ1-1; D gene ambiguous. Germline V gene lookup returns CDR1 MDHEN and CDR2 SYDVKM. The V end was cut by 2 bases, the J end by 4 bases, with 8 bases between. The CDR3 consists of 13 residues. The CDR3 reads CASSLTQSTEAFF. CDR3 DNA sequence: TGTGCCAGCAGTTTAACACAGAGCACTGAAGCTTTCTTT.

This chain connects TRBV5-6 to TRBJ2-3; maybe TRBD2 (6 bases). There are 14 residues in the CDR3. Trimming cost V 4 bases and J 3 bases, with 12 bases left between them. Germline V lookup: CDR1 SGHDT, CDR2 YYEEEE. In DNA form, the CDR3 reads TGTGCCAGCAGCCTACGGGGGAATACAGATACGCAGTATTTT. As protein: CASSLRGNTDTQYF.

Concerning this clonotype itself: The junction differs from germline at one of its ends, possibly a read error. The CDR3 DNA is TGTGCCAGCCGCTTCAGCGGGGCAACCTCCTACGAGCAGTACTTC. It codes for CASRFSGATSYEQYF. The chain has TRBV11-2 and TRBJ2-7, with 7 bases fitting TRBD2. This CDR3 is 15 amino acids long. CDR1 is SGHAT and CDR2 is FQNNGV in the germline V gene.

CDR3 bases: TGTGCCAGCAGCTCACAGGGGACAGGGTGGTATGAAAAACTGTTTTTT. Amino acids: CASSSQGTGWYEKLFF. The chain has TRBV28 and TRBJ1-4; 9 bases match TRBD1. CDR3 length: 16 amino acids. CDR1 MDHEN and CDR2 SYDVKM come from the germline V gene. V was clipped by 6 bases and J by 6 bases; unmatched bases: 11.

The chain uses TRBV28 and TRBJ1-3; 7 bases align to TRBD1. The germline V gene encodes CDR1 MDHEN and CDR2 SYDVKM. The V segment lost 2 bases and the J segment 0 bases; nucleotides outside the gene matches: 7. The CDR3 totals 17 residues. DNA for the CDR3: TGTGCCAGCAGTTTAGCGACAGGGACTTACTCTGGAAACACCATATATTTT. Protein sequence: CASSLATGTYSGNTIYF.

This sequence joins TRBV7-8 and TRBJ2-1, with D possibly matching TRBD1 (6 bases). The germline CDR1 and CDR2 sequences are SGHVS and FQNEAQ. The CDR3 has 15 residues. V was shortened by 0 bases and J by 6 bases, with 12 bases between the two germline ends. CDR3 residues: CASSLAQGLLNEQFF. As DNA, the CDR3 is TGTGCCAGCAGCTTAGCTCAGGGGCTACTCAATGAGCAGTTCTTC.

Points on this clonotype: An end of the junction differs from the germline gene, which may be a read error. The chain carries TRBV28 and TRBJ2-5, with 10 nucleotides matching TRBD2. The V gene's germline CDR1 is MDHEN and CDR2 SYDVKM. CDR3 length: 15 residues. The CDR3 region has the DNA TGTGCCAGCAGTTCAGCGGGAGGGCCGATGCAGACCCATTACTTC. Translated: CASSSAGGPMQTHYF.

This rearrangement joins TRBV4-1 to TRBJ2-5, with D perhaps matching TRBD1 or TRBD2 (5 bases each). This CDR3 has 14 amino acids. CDR1 and CDR2 (germline): MGHRA, YSYEKL. Trimming left V 1 base short and J 4 bases short, with 10 bases between. The CDR3 bases are TGCGCCAGCAGCCAAGTGGGGGAAGTAGAGACCCAGTACTTC. Translated: CASSQVGEVETQYF.

In regard to this clonotype: No conserved phenylalanine or tryptophan is present at the end of the CDR3, so a read error is the likely explanation. The CDR3 DNA sequence: TGTGCCAGCAGTTTACCAGAGGACAGCTCCTACAATGAGCAGTTCTGC. Its translation: CASSLPEDSSYNEQFC. V and J are TRBV28 and TRBJ2-1, with D tentatively TRBD1 (6 bases). The germline V and J ends were trimmed by 2 bases and 0 bases, with 11 bases remaining between them. The CDR3 has 16 residues. Germline assignment: CDR1 MDHEN and CDR2 SYDVKM.

The genes are TRBV28 and TRBJ2-2; possibly TRBD1 or TRBD2 for D (5 bases each). CDR3 length equals 14 residues. With 8 bases removed from V and 4 bases from J, the gap between germline ends came to 14 bases. Germline lookup yields CDR1 MDHEN and CDR2 SYDVKM. This chain's CDR3 is CASRGGSGTGELFF. The CDR3 DNA reads as TGTGCCAGCCGGGGCGGGTCAGGCACCGGGGAGCTGTTTTTT.

This clonotype has only a few counts. The chain has TRBV6-1 and TRBJ1-1; perhaps TRBD1 as D (6 bases). Germline-derived CDR1 and CDR2 are MNHNS and SASEGT. This CDR3 spans 14 amino acids. Trimming removed 6 bases from V and 6 bases from J, with 17 bases in between. CDR3 nucleotide sequence: TGTGCCAGCAGCGTTTCTACTGGGGGCCCTGAAGCTTTCTTT. Its translation is CASSVSTGGPEAFF.

The chain joins TRBV6-8 to TRBJ2-1; no firm D call. The V end was cut by 6 bases, the J end by 4 bases, with 19 bases between. The CDR3 spans 16 residues. CDR1 is MNHGY and CDR2 is SAAAGT in the germline V gene. CDR3 sequence: CASSPTPVGSYNEQFF. The CDR3 coding sequence is TGTGCCAGCAGCCCAACTCCGGTGGGCAGTTACAATGAGCAGTTCTTC.

J is TRBJ2-7 and V is TRBV6-6; TRBD1 agrees at 7 bases. CDR1 is MNHNY, CDR2 SVGAGI, per germline (reference sequence). The CDR3 sequence is 16 residues long. Trimming at V came to 8 bases and at J to 0 bases, leaving 13 bases not matched to a gene. CDR3 residues: CASRYRSWDSSYEQYF. The CDR3 bases are TGTGCCAGCCGATACCGCTCTTGGGACAGCTCCTACGAGCAGTACTTC.

CDR3 nucleotide sequence: TGTGCCAGCAGTGAAGTAGGAGGGGAGGGAGATACGCAGTATTTT. It is translated as CASSEVGGEGDTQYF. V usage is TRBV6-5 and J usage is TRBJ2-3; the match to TRBD2 covers 7 bases. J was trimmed by 5 bases and V by 5 bases; bases with no gene match: 10. This CDR3 contains 15 residues. Germline lookup yields CDR1 MNHEY and CDR2 SVGAGI.

This clonotype has just one count. The chain is built from TRBV7-9 and TRBJ2-1; D is unclear. The CDR3 covers 13 residues. Germline V CDR1 and CDR2: SEHNR, FQNEAQ (reference sequence). Trimming pared 3 bases from V and 8 bases from J, leaving 11 bases between. CDR3: CASSFNRIDEQFF. CDR3 nucleotides: TGTGCCAGCAGCTTTAACCGTATTGATGAGCAGTTCTTC.

The chain recombines TRBV28 with TRBJ2-2; D gene uncertain. V was clipped by 7 bases and J by 4 bases, with 16 bases between them. The CDR3 is 15 residues long. Per the germline V gene, CDR1 is MDHEN and CDR2 is SYDVKM. The CDR3 loop reads CASNSPSWGTGELFF. DNA of the CDR3: TGTGCCAGCAATTCCCCCTCATGGGGCACCGGGGAGCTGTTTTTT.

V is TRBV11-2 and J is TRBJ1-1; no clear D gene. Germline CDR1 and CDR2: SGHAT and FQNNGV. The CDR3 totals 14 residues. Deletions cut 3 bases from V and 6 bases from J, with 14 bases between. CDR3 residues: CASSFSGRIAEAFF. Written as DNA, the CDR3 is TGTGCCAGCAGCTTTAGTGGGAGGATCGCTGAAGCTTTCTTT.

The J gene is TRBJ1-6, the V gene TRBV14, with D perhaps TRBD1 (5 bases). With 3 bases removed from V and 8 bases from J, the gap between germline ends came to 26 bases. The V gene's germline CDR1 is SGHDN and CDR2 FVKESK. This CDR3 is 19 amino acids long. This CDR3 is CASSQPRGTLRSRHSPLHF. The DNA for the CDR3 is TGTGCCAGCAGCCAGCCAAGAGGGACCCTACGGAGCAGGCATTCACCCCTCCACTTT.

This clonotype appeared a few times. The rearrangement uses TRBV28 and TRBJ2-5, with D perhaps TRBD2 (6 bases). The CDR3 is made up of 14 amino acids. Trimming removed 6 bases at V and 3 bases at J, with 14 bases between. The germline V gene has CDR1 MDHEN and CDR2 SYDVKM. The DNA for the CDR3 is TGTGCCAGCAGGAAGACTAGAGTGGAAGAGACCCAGTACTTC. Amino acids: CASRKTRVEETQYF.

The chain carries TRBV12-3 or TRBV12-4 and TRBJ1-6; D call uncertain. Trimming shortened V by 7 bases and J by 10 bases, and 20 bases separated the two germline ends. The CDR3 is 15 amino acids. The CDR3 spells CASTHSRARISPLHF. The CDR3 region has the DNA TGTGCCAGCACCCATAGCCGGGCCAGGATATCACCCCTCCACTTT.

Only a few counts were recorded for this clonotype. The rearrangement links TRBV6-1 to TRBJ2-1; D perhaps matches TRBD2 (7 bases). CDR3 size: 15 residues. Per germline, CDR1 MNHNS and CDR2 SASEGT. The ends were cut back, 8 bases at V and 7 bases at J, with 21 bases in the middle. CDR3 sequence: CASLKLGGQSNEQFF. The CDR3 nucleotides are TGTGCCAGCCTGAAGTTGGGGGGGCAGTCAAATGAGCAGTTCTTC.

This clonotype has a handful of counts. The chain is built from TRBV2 and TRBJ2-1; D possibly matches TRBD1 or TRBD2 (6 bases each). The CDR3 consists of 14 residues. The germline V gene has CDR1 SNHLY and CDR2 FYNNEI. Deletions cut 8 bases from V and 9 bases from J, with 20 bases between. The DNA of the CDR3 is TGTGCCAGCGGATTAGGGGGGAGGACGGGTGAGCAGTTCTTC. It is translated as CASGLGGRTGEQFF.

There are many counts of this clonotype. This rearrangement joins TRBV7-6 to TRBJ2-7, with 10 bases matching TRBD2. Germline values: CDR1 SGHVS, CDR2 FNYEAQ. Trimming took 1 base from V and 4 from J; bases not matched to a gene: 4. This CDR3 has 15 residues. CDR3 in amino acids: CASSLGSGGEYEQYF. The DNA for the CDR3 is TGTGCCAGCAGCTTAGGGAGCGGGGGGGAGTACGAGCAGTACTTC.

The chain couples TRBV6-1 to TRBJ2-1, with unresolved D. CDR1 is MNHNS and CDR2 is SASEGT in the germline V gene. CDR3 length: 12 residues. The V end lost 4 bases, the J end lost 5 bases, and 6 bases lay between the germline ends. CDR3 amino acids: CASSVQDNEQFF. The DNA for the CDR3 is TGTGCCAGCAGTGTTCAGGACAATGAGCAGTTCTTC.

A single count supports this clonotype. This chain's CDR3 is CASSFTATNSPLHF. In DNA form, the CDR3 reads TGTGCCAGCAGCTTTACAGCTACCAATTCACCCCTCCACTTT. V is TRBV12-3 or TRBV12-4 and J is TRBJ1-6, with D uncertain. V gave up 6 bases and J gave up 7 bases, with 13 bases separating them. CDR3 length: 14 amino acids.

This clonotype was seen more than once but under ten times. The CDR3 loop is CASRGYTEAFF. DNA for the CDR3: TGCGCCAGCAGAGGCTATACTGAAGCTTTCTTT. The chain employs TRBV5-1 and TRBJ1-1, with no clear D. CDR3 length equals 11 residues. Trimming pared 5 bases from V and 5 bases from J, leaving 7 bases between. Germline V gives CDR1 SGHRS, CDR2 YFSETQ.

J is TRBJ2-1 and V is TRBV7-8; TRBD1 or TRBD2 may be the D gene (5 bases each). V lost 0 bases, J lost 13 bases, and 19 bases lay in between. This CDR3 region has 15 residues. The germline V gene encodes CDR1 SGHVS and CDR2 FQNEAQ. The CDR3 reads CASSLAGVDDRPQFF. The DNA of the CDR3 is TGTGCCAGCAGCTTAGCGGGAGTAGATGACAGACCCCAGTTCTTC. The full variable domain, completed using reference TRBV7-8 and TRBJ2-1, is GAGVSQSPRYKVAKRGQDVALRCDPISGHVSLFWYQQALGQGPEFLTYFQNEAQLDKSGLPSDRFFAERPEGSVSTLKIQRTQQEDSAVYLCASSLAGVDDRPQFFGPGTRLTVL.

In regard to this clonotype: No conserved phenylalanine or tryptophan ends this CDR3, so it is likely a read error. Because the CDR3's place on the DNA is in doubt, the DNA is left out and the CDR3 is given as listed by TCRdb. The chain uses TRBV6-6 and TRBJ2-1; the table assigns TRBD1, which was not confirmed against the DNA. CDR1 and CDR2 (germline): MNHNY, SVGAGI (reference sequence). The CDR3 comprises 15 residues, both ends counted. The CDR3 reads CASTARGGSYNEQLL.